The 2 T cell receptor beta chains in this list originate from one sample, sequenced in a study of immune characterization of retroperitoneal liposarcoma. A single record per CDR3 protein comes from TCRdb applying MiXCR to the PCR reads. This table holds 9,000 to 10,000 distinct CDR3 sequences, roughly a quarter found once. Sequenced material: tumor tissue. These receptors came from a male donor with retroperitoneal liposarcoma.

In this sample, this clonotype turned up many times. V gene TRBV6-1 combines with J gene TRBJ2-1; tentatively, D is TRBD1 or TRBD2 (5 bases each). Trimming pared 6 bases from V and 10 bases from J, leaving 13 bases between. The CDR3 spans 12 residues. From germline, CDR1 is MNHNS and CDR2 SASEGT. In DNA form, the CDR3 reads TGTGCCAGCAGCAGGGACCCAGGCGAGCAGTTCTTC. Translation gives CASSRDPGEQFF.

The chain recombines TRBV27 with TRBJ2-2, with 8 bases identical to TRBD2. With 6 bases clipped from V and 0 bases from J, the junction kept 6 bases outside the gene matches. The V gene's germline CDR1 is MNHEY and CDR2 SMNVEV (reference sequence). The length of the CDR3 is 16 residues. The CDR3 sequence: CASRKPGLANTGELFF. CDR3 in DNA: TGTGCCAGCAGAAAACCGGGACTAGCGAACACCGGGGAGCTGTTTTTT.